A selection of T cell receptor beta chains follows, all from one sample in a study of blood T cell repertoires in COVID-19. TCRdb keeps only in-frame clones here, not all; method: immunoSEQ multiplex PCR. The sample holds some 200,000 clones, less than 90% seen once. Input material: peripheral blood. These receptors all stem from a woman aged 60-75 years who had recovered from COVID-19. The CDR3 runs from the conserved cysteine through the conserved F or W. D genes are given only for firm matches. For some rows the clone size is stated as once, few or many, or as a class when expanded; others skip it.

d_gene: .; abundance: once; v_gene: TRBV30; j_gene: TRBJ2-6; CDR3aa: CAWSVARVRTGANVLTF; CDR3nt: TGTGCCTGGAGTGTAGCCAGGGTACGAACTGGGGCCAACGTCCTGACTTTC
d_gene: .; abundance: .; v_gene: TRBV5-8; j_gene: TRBJ1-6; CDR3aa: CASSSYRSYNSPLHF; CDR3nt: TGTGCCAGCAGCTCCTACAGGTCCTATAATTCACCCCTCCACTTT
d_gene: .; abundance: .; v_gene: TRBV6-5; j_gene: TRBJ2-7; CDR3aa: CASSTSRTGTYEQYF; CDR3nt: TGTGCCAGCAGTACGTCCCGGACGGGGACCTACGAGCAGTACTTC
d_gene: TRBD1; abundance: .; v_gene: TRBV29-1; j_gene: TRBJ2-1; CDR3aa: CSVVDRGDEQFF; CDR3nt: TGCAGCGTTGTCGACAGGGGGGATGAGCAGTTCTTC
d_gene: .; abundance: .; v_gene: TRBV6-1; j_gene: TRBJ1-3; CDR3aa: CASSETRHHSGNTIYF; CDR3nt: TGTGCCAGCAGTGAAACCAGACACCACTCTGGAAACACCATATATTTT
d_gene: TRBD1; abundance: .; v_gene: TRBV15; j_gene: TRBJ2-5; CDR3aa: CATSRTGAQETQYF; CDR3nt: TGTGCCACCAGCAGAACAGGGGCGCAAGAGACCCAGTACTTC
d_gene: TRBD2; abundance: .; v_gene: TRBV9; j_gene: TRBJ2-7; CDR3aa: CASSGLEPLAGGPGEQYF; CDR3nt: TGTGCCAGCAGCGGACTCGAACCACTAGCGGGGGGGCCGGGCGAGCAGTACTTC
d_gene: TRBD1; abundance: .; v_gene: TRBV6-5; j_gene: TRBJ1-6; CDR3aa: CASRGDRGYSPLHF; CDR3nt: TGTGCCAGCAGGGGGGACAGGGGGTACTCACCCCTCCACTTT
d_gene: .; abundance: .; v_gene: TRBV6-2/TRBV6-3; j_gene: TRBJ2-1; CDR3aa: CASSYASIRGGNEQFF; CDR3nt: TGTGCCAGCAGTTACGCTAGCATCCGAGGGGGCAATGAGCAGTTCTTC
d_gene: TRBD2; abundance: .; v_gene: TRBV7-9; j_gene: TRBJ2-5; CDR3aa: CASLAGGTETQYF; CDR3nt: TGTGCCAGCTTAGCGGGGGGGACTGAGACCCAGTACTTC
d_gene: .; abundance: once; v_gene: TRBV12-5; j_gene: TRBJ2-1; CDR3aa: CASGLETGYNEQFF; CDR3nt: TGTGCTAGTGGTTTGGAAACAGGGTACAATGAGCAGTTCTTC
d_gene: .; abundance: .; v_gene: TRBV5-8; j_gene: TRBJ2-1; CDR3aa: CASSLVGPPGEQFF; CDR3nt: TGTGCCAGCAGCCTGGTCGGCCCCCCCGGGGAGCAGTTCTTC
d_gene: TRBD1; abundance: .; v_gene: TRBV6-5; j_gene: TRBJ2-2; CDR3aa: CASSTWDRNTGELFF; CDR3nt: TGTGCCAGCAGTACTTGGGACAGGAACACCGGGGAGCTGTTTTTT
d_gene: .; abundance: .; v_gene: TRBV18; j_gene: TRBJ2-1; CDR3aa: CASSPPRAGESYNEQFF; CDR3nt: TGTGCCAGCTCACCACCCCGTGCCGGGGAGTCCTACAATGAGCAGTTCTTC
d_gene: TRBD1; abundance: .; v_gene: TRBV29-1; j_gene: TRBJ2-5; CDR3aa: CSVVSGTGQETQYF; CDR3nt: TGCAGCGTCGTCTCGGGGACAGGACAAGAGACCCAGTACTTC
d_gene: .; abundance: .; v_gene: TRBV27; j_gene: TRBJ2-7; CDR3aa: CASSFTGQVYEQYF; CDR3nt: TGTGCCAGCAGTTTCACGGGACAAGTCTACGAGCAGTACTTC
d_gene: TRBD2; abundance: .; v_gene: TRBV27; j_gene: TRBJ2-5; CDR3aa: CASSLIVGTSGGVETQYF; CDR3nt: TGTGCCAGCAGCCTCATAGTTGGGACTAGCGGGGGCGTGGAGACCCAGTACTTC
d_gene: .; abundance: once; v_gene: TRBV12-5; j_gene: TRBJ2-5; CDR3aa: CASGLVLGQRAQETQYF; CDR3nt: TGTGCTAGTGGTTTGGTACTAGGTCAGCGCGCACAAGAGACCCAGTACTTC
d_gene: TRBD1; abundance: few; v_gene: TRBV30; j_gene: TRBJ2-7; CDR3aa: CAWVGTGISYEQYF; CDR3nt: TGTGCCTGGGTCGGGACAGGGATCTCCTACGAGCAGTACTTC